Sequencing of this T cell receptor beta chain was carried out in a study of blood T cell repertoires in COVID-19 (dated by TCRdb to 2020 to 2021). Regarding the study in general: Samples covering the acute and convalescent phases of COVID-19 were provided by collaborators in the United States, Italy and Spain. The prospective study material was composed of cDNA or gDNA derived from T cells, B-cell-depleted T cells, or PBMCs. Deeply sampled blood TCRbeta repertoires from subjects exposed to, actively infected with, or recovered from COVID-19 were included in the dataset. The repertoires were released in a freely available public database intended as a resource for research on the immune response to SARS-CoV-2. The samples were drawn from the first 160 participants of the ongoing ImmuneRACE study and from 1,254 subjects provided by 6 global collaborators. The sample metadata nearly always contained a de-identified subject ID, COVID-19 status, age in years and sex. Where HLA class I and class II types were available, the types were taken from metadata supplied by the sample provider, not from assay-based typing. Study-wide conclusions, independent of this receptor: Clinical and demographic metadata were provided uncurated, with the amount varying by source and participant.

TCRbeta CDR3 regions were amplified from genomic DNA by means of the immunoSEQ Assay, a bias-controlled multiplex PCR. Processing in the source paper ran as follows. The number of nucleated cells in each sample was estimated by amplification of reference gene primers within the assay. To quantify the absolute abundance of each unique TCRbeta CDR3 rearrangement, sequence reads were collapsed and filtered. For each sample, productive Simpson clonality was calculated as the square root of Simpson's diversity index over productive rearrangements. Sourced from immuneACCESS, this table was stored by TCRdb with only in-frame sequences that have V and J called. A share of the clones is absent; for the studies checked, an unresolved V gene accounts for under half, and the remainder has no known explanation. The D gene and trimming were derived from the DNA, and the V and J assignments and clone size from that table. This sample gives 100,000 to 150,000 clones in total; 65% to 90% of them show up just once. The ten largest clonotypes hold about 7% of the sample.

From the cysteine through the phenylalanine, the CDR3 covers 15 amino acids. Only the CDR3 portion is preserved as DNA: 45 bases, with reading frame beginning at the first base. In the germline V gene, CDR1 corresponds to SGHAT and CDR2 to FQNNGV. V loses 3 bases at its end and J loses 3 bases; junction bases beyond the gene matches: 8. Points on this clone: Its antigen is still unknown. There are no base qualities to consult, and no much larger clone falls within one base.

Whole blood was collected in K2EDTA tubes by collaborating institutions according to the institutions' own protocols. For TCRbeta analysis, collaborators shipped samples as frozen whole blood, isolated PBMCs, or DNA extracted from either of those sample types. The clonotype was recovered from a man older than 75 with active or convalescent COVID-19. The receptor chain draws on TRBV11-2 and TRBJ2-7, with 7 junctional bases fitting TRBD2. Material: peripheral blood. The CDR3 is CASSLVGGSGYEQYF. The DNA is TGTGCCAGCAGCTTGGTAGGCGGGAGTGGCTACGAGCAGTACTTC.